One sample yielded the 21 T cell receptor beta chains listed below, sequenced in a study of OX40 agonist ivuxolimab in advanced cancers. Sequencing was performed with immunoSEQ multiplex PCR; in TCRdb, only in-frame clones are kept and a portion is missing. This table holds about 37,000 clones, roughly 87% found once. The specimen comprised CD4+ or CD8+ T cells sorted from blood, sampled in a trial of the OX40 agonist ivuxolimab. The receptors stem from an adult with an advanced solid tumor such as melanoma, head and neck, liver or kidney cancer.

This chain joins TRBV5-5 and TRBJ2-5, with D uncertain. Germline lookup yields CDR1 SGHKS and CDR2 YYEKEE (reference sequence). This CDR3 spans 14 amino acids. Trimming left V 4 bases short and J 3 bases short, with 13 bases between. The CDR3 bases are TGTGCCAGCAGCCATGCGGACGGAAAAGAGACCCAGTACTTC. Translated: CASSHADGKETQYF.

The CDR3 nucleotides are TGTGCCAGCAGCCACGAAGGGCAGGGCTATGGCTACACCTTC. The encoded protein is CASSHEGQGYGYTF. The chain couples TRBV4-2 to TRBJ1-2, with D possibly matching TRBD1 (5 bases). Trimming removed 3 bases from V and 4 bases from J, with 12 bases in between. The CDR3 is 14 residues long. Germline CDR1 LGHNA, CDR2 YNFKEQ.

The V gene is TRBV7-6, the J gene TRBJ2-7; no definite D call. In germline, CDR1 is SGHVS, CDR2 FNYEAQ. The CDR3 totals 15 residues. Trimming shortened V by 2 bases and J by 0 bases, and 11 bases separated the two germline ends. The CDR3 region is CASSLYTGFSYEQYF. The DNA of the CDR3 is TGTGCCAGCAGCTTATATACGGGTTTCTCCTACGAGCAGTACTTC.

This chain joins TRBV27 and TRBJ2-3, with a weak D call TRBD2 (6 bases). V lost 5 bases to trimming and J lost 6 bases, with 18 bases between them. Per the germline V gene, CDR1 is MNHEY and CDR2 is SMNVEV (reference sequence). CDR3 size: 15 residues. The CDR3 coding sequence is TGTGCCAGCAGTGGCGGGACCGGAGATTTTGATACGCAGTATTTT. Its translation is CASSGGTGDFDTQYF.

The V gene is TRBV6-6, the J gene TRBJ2-3; D gene ambiguous. Trimming took 2 bases from V and 2 from J, leaving 5 bases between them. The CDR3 is 13 residues long. The V gene's germline CDR1 is MNHNY and CDR2 SVGAGI (reference sequence). This CDR3 reads CASSYAPTDTQYF. The CDR3 nucleotides are TGTGCCAGCAGTTACGCCCCCACAGATACGCAGTATTTT.

The chain employs TRBV4-1 and TRBJ2-7, with 7 bases that match TRBD1. The CDR3 consists of 15 residues. Trimming at V came to 4 bases and at J to 2 bases, leaving 8 bases not matched to a gene. Germline CDR1 is MGHRA and CDR2 is YSYEKL. CDR3 DNA sequence: TGCGCCAGCAGCCCTTCCGGGACAGCACCCTACGAGCAGTACTTC. Translation gives CASSPSGTAPYEQYF.

This chain links TRBV10-3 with TRBJ2-7; D is perhaps TRBD1 (5 bases). Trimming stripped 2 bases from V and 3 bases from J, with 8 bases between. The CDR3 is made up of 13 amino acids. Germline CDR1 and CDR2: ENHRY and SYGVKD. The CDR3 coding sequence is TGTGCCATCAGTGAGGACAGCCTCTACGAGCAGTACTTC. It translates to CAISEDSLYEQYF.

The chain joins TRBV5-4 to TRBJ2-1; 8 bases match TRBD2. The CDR3 is 14 amino acids. V lost 2 bases to trimming and J lost 15 bases; unmatched junction nucleotides: 13. Germline CDR1 and CDR2: SGHNT and YYREEE (reference sequence). The CDR3 reads CASSFFGGAVSGFF. CDR3 in DNA: TGTGCCAGCAGCTTTTTCGGGGGGGCCGTTTCGGGGTTCTTC.

The chain employs TRBV4-1 and TRBJ1-2; 7 bases map to TRBD1. V lost 5 bases and J lost 8; bases outside the gene matches: 17. The CDR3 contains 16 residues. The V gene's germline CDR1 is MGHRA and CDR2 YSYEKL. The CDR3 loop reads CASSSHIDQGDGGYTF. CDR3 DNA: TGCGCCAGCAGCTCCCATATTGACCAGGGGGATGGAGGCTACACCTTC.

The gene calls are TRBV6-5 and TRBJ2-3, with unresolved D. Trimming left V 7 bases short and J 0 bases short, with 8 bases between. CDR3 length equals 13 residues. Germline V gene lookup returns CDR1 MNHEY and CDR2 SVGAGI. CDR3 loop: CASTPPSTDTQYF. In DNA, the CDR3 is TGTGCCAGCACCCCCCCAAGCACAGATACGCAGTATTTT.

The chain recombines TRBV6-6 with TRBJ2-5; D is tentatively TRBD1 or TRBD2 (5 bases each). CDR1 MNHNY and CDR2 SVGAGI come from the germline V gene (reference sequence). The CDR3 contains 15 residues. Trimming removed 4 bases at V and 2 bases at J, with 14 bases between. The chain's CDR3 is CASSWSGPKQETQYF. The DNA for the CDR3 is TGTGCCAGCAGTTGGTCGGGACCCAAACAAGAGACCCAGTACTTC.

The rearrangement uses TRBV6-5 and TRBJ2-7; the match to TRBD1 covers 7 bases. This CDR3 has 14 amino acids. The germline V gene encodes CDR1 MNHEY and CDR2 SVGAGI. The ends lost 4 bases at V and 1 base at J; junction bases unmatched: 4. The CDR3 is CASSSATGSYEQYF. DNA of the CDR3: TGTGCCAGCAGTTCCGCGACAGGGTCCTACGAGCAGTACTTC.

The chain recombines TRBV7-2 with TRBJ2-2, with D perhaps matching TRBD2 (5 bases). The CDR3 is 15 amino acids. Trimming took off 4 bases at V and 0 bases at J, with 9 bases between the two ends. The germline gives CDR1 SGHTA, CDR2 FQGNSA. This chain's CDR3 is CASSSPGTNTGELFF. The CDR3 DNA sequence: TGTGCCAGCAGCTCTCCCGGGACGAACACCGGGGAGCTGTTTTTT.

The chain links TRBV18 to TRBJ2-7; D gene ambiguous. Trimming cost V 0 bases and J 5 bases, with 11 bases left between them. The CDR3 consists of 14 residues. Looked up from germline, CDR1 is KGHSH and CDR2 is LQKENI. The chain's CDR3 is CASSPPADSDEQYF. In nucleotides, the CDR3 is TGTGCCAGCTCACCACCGGCAGATTCCGACGAGCAGTACTTC.

This CDR3 reads CACRQGGYEQYF. CDR3 DNA: TGTGCCTGCCGACAGGGGGGCTACGAGCAGTACTTC. The chain employs TRBV2 and TRBJ2-7; 9 bases map to TRBD1. Germline trimming cut 11 bases from V and 3 bases from J; bases unmatched to any gene: 5. The V gene's germline CDR1 is SNHLY and CDR2 FYNNEI. The CDR3 has 12 amino acids.

V gene TRBV14 combines with J gene TRBJ2-3; D unresolved. The CDR3 length is 15 residues. V was pared by 0 bases and J by 3 bases, with 10 bases between. CDR1 SGHDN and CDR2 FVKESK come from the germline V gene. The CDR3: CASSQDLSVTDTQYF. CDR3 nucleotides: TGTGCCAGCAGCCAAGACCTGTCCGTAACAGATACGCAGTATTTT.

The CDR3 loop reads CASSLGGNGYTF. CDR3 in DNA: TGTGCCAGCAGCTTAGGGGGCAATGGCTACACCTTC. The chain is built from TRBV7-9 and TRBJ1-2; weak D call: TRBD1 (5 bases). CDR1 is SEHNR and CDR2 is FQNEAQ in the germline V gene (reference sequence). The CDR3 sequence is 12 residues long. The V and J ends lost 1 base and 6 bases respectively, with 6 bases between them.

This clone was seen once. This chain joins TRBV7-8 and TRBJ1-6; maybe TRBD1 (6 bases). The CDR3 loop spans 16 amino acids. V was shortened by 5 bases and J by 5 bases, with 16 bases between the two germline ends. The germline V gene encodes CDR1 SGHVS and CDR2 FQNEAQ. CDR3 DNA sequence: TGTGCCAGCAGCCCTACGGGGGGCATACATAATTCACCCCTCCACTTT. It codes for CASSPTGGIHNSPLHF.

CDR3 region: CASSVGGDRRNQPQHF. CDR3 DNA sequence: TGTGCCAGCAGCGTAGGAGGGGATAGGCGCAATCAGCCCCAGCATTTT. The rearrangement joins TRBV9 to TRBJ1-5, with a possible D match to TRBD1 (5 bases). Trimming stripped 0 bases from V and 2 bases from J, with 12 bases between. The CDR3 loop spans 16 amino acids. Germline lookup yields CDR1 SGDLS and CDR2 YYNGEE.

The V and J genes are TRBV5-1 and TRBJ1-1; D may be TRBD1 (5 bases). The germline CDR1 and CDR2 sequences are SGHRS and YFSETQ. This CDR3 has 14 residues. Trimming pared 1 base from V and 6 bases from J, leaving 13 bases between. CDR3 nucleotide sequence: TGCGCCAGCAGCTTGATGCAGGGAGGAGCTGAAGCTTTCTTT. It specifies CASSLMQGGAEAFF. Combining the CDR3 with reference TRBV5-1 and TRBJ1-1 gives the whole variable domain KAGVTQTPRYLIKTRGQQVTLSCSPISGHRSVSWYQQTPGQGLQFLFEYFSETQRNKGNFPGRFSGRQFSNSRSEMNVSTLELGDSALYLCASSLMQGGAEAFFGQGTRLTVV.

The V gene is TRBV29-1, the J gene TRBJ2-1, with D possibly TRBD2 on 6 matching bases. Germline CDR1 and CDR2: SQVTM and ANQGSEA. With 7 bases removed from V and 10 bases from J, the gap between germline ends came to 20 bases. The CDR3 covers 13 residues. CDR3 sequence (DNA): TGCAGCGCCTCCCTAGCGCAGGGTGAGGAGCAGTTCTTC. Translated, it gives CSASLAQGEEQFF.